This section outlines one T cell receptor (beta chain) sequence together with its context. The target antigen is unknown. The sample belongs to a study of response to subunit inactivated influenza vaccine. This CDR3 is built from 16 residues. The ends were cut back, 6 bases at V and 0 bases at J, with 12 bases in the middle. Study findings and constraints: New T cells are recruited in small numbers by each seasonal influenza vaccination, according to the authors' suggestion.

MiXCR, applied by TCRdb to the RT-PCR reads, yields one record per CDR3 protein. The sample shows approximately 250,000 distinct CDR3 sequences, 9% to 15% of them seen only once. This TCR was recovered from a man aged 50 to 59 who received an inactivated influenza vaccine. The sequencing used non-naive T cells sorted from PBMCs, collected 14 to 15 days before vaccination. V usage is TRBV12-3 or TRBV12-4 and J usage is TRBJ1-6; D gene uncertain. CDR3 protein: CASSPGVGSYNSPLHF. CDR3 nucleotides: TGTGCCAGCAGCCCCGGGGTAGGCTCCTATAATTCACCCCTCCACTTT.